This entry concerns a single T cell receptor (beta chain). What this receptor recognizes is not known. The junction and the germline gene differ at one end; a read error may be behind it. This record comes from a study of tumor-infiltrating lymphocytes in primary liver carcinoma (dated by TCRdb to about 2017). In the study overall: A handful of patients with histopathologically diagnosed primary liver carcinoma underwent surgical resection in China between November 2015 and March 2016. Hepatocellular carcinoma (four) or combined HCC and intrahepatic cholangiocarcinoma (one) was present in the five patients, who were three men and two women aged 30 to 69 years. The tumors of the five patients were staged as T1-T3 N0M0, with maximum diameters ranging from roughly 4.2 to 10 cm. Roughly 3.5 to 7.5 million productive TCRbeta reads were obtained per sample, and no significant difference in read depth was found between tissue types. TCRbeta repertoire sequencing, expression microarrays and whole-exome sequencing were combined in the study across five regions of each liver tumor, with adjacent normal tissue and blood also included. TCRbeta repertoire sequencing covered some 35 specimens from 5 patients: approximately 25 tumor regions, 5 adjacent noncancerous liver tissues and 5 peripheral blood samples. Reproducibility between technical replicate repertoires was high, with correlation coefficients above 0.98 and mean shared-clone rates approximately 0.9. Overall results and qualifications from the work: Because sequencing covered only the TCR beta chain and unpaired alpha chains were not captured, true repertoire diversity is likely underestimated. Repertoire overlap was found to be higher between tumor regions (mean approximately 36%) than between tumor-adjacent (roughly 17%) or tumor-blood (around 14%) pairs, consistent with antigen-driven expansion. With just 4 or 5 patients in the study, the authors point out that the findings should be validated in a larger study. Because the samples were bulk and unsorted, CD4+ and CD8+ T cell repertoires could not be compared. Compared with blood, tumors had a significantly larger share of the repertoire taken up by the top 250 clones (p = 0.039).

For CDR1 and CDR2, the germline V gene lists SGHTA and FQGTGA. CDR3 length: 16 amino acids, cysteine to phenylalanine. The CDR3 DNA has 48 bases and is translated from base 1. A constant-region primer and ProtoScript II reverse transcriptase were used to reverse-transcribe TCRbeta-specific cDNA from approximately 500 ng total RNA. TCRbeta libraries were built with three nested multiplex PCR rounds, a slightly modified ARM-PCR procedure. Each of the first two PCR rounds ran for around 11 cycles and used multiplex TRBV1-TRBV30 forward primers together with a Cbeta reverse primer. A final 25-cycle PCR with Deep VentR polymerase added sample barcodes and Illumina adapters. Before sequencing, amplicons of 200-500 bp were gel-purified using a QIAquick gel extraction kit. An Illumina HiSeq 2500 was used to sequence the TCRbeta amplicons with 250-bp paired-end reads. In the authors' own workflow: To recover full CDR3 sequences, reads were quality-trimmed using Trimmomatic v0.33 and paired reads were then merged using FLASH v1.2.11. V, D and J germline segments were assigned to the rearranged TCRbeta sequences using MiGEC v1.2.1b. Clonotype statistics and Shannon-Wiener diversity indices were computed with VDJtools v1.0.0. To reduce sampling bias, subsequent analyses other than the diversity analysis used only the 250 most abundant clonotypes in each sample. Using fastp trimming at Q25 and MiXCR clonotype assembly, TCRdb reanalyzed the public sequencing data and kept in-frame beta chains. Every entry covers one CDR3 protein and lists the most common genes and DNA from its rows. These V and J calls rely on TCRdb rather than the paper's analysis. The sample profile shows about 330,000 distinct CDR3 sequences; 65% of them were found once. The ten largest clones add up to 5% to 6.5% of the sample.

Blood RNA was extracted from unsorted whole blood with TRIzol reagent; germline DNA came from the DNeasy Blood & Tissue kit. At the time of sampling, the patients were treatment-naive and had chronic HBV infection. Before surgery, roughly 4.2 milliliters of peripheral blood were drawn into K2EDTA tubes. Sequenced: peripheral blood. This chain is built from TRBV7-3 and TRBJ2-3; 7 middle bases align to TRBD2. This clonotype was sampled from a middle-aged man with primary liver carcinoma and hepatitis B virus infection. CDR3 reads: CASSLLSGPRADTHYF. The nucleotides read TGTGCCAGCAGCCTTCTTAGCGGGCCTAGGGCAGATACGCATTATTTT. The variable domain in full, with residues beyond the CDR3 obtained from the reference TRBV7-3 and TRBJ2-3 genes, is GAGVSQTPSNKVTEKGKYVELRCDPISGHTALYWYRQSLGQGPEFLIYFQGTGAADDSGLPNDRFFAVRPEGSVSTLKIQRTERGDSAVYLCASSLLSGPRADTHYFGPGTRLTVL.